Listed here is a single T cell receptor beta chain. Its antigen remains unknown. The sample originates from a study of OX40 agonist ivuxolimab in advanced cancers. Study summary: In this trial design, patients received ivuxolimab intravenously at 0.01 to 10 mg/kg every 2 weeks. Of the participants, approximately 36% had some prior anti-PD-1, anti-PD-L1 or anti-CTLA-4 therapy, which was allowed. Study-wide findings and caveats: In the 0.1 to 3.0 mg/kg range, CD4+ and CD8+ blood T cells had expanded clonally by week 6.

The germline gives CDR1 MNHNS, CDR2 SASEGT. The CDR3 consists of 17 residues. Trimming took off 1 base at V and 0 bases at J, with 13 bases between the two ends. Clones were sequenced by immunoSEQ multiplex PCR, and TCRdb holds only the in-frame ones, with some missing. The table lists 35,000 to 45,000 clones, 84% of them singletons. Autoimmune disease history or systemic immunosuppression was exclusionary. The sample here was CD4+ or CD8+ T cells sorted from blood, taken in a trial of the OX40 agonist ivuxolimab. The sequence was collected from an adult with an advanced solid tumor such as melanoma, head and neck, liver or kidney cancer. This chain joins TRBV6-1 and TRBJ2-1; D possibly corresponds to TRBD1 (5 bases). This chain's CDR3 is CASSEVGQGSSYNEQFF. DNA of the CDR3: TGTGCCAGCAGTGAAGTGGGCCAGGGAAGCTCCTACAATGAGCAGTTCTTC.